The 29 T cell receptor beta chains below come from one sample, sequenced in a study of CD8+ T cells in alopecia areata. Treatment noted: oral pan-JAK inhibitor, 5-10 mg twice daily. After isolation, RNA underwent reverse transcription to generate cDNA as the sequencing template. Generated by immunoSEQ multiplex PCR, the TCRdb table keeps only in-frame clones and is missing some. Here the sample spans around 150,000 clones, 80% to 90% being singletons. The starting material was CD8+ T cells sorted from blood, obtained at week 4, from a patient treated with tofacitinib. The receptor source for this set is a human donor with alopecia areata.

The V gene is TRBV27, the J gene TRBJ1-2, with D possibly being TRBD1 (6 bases). V was shortened by 4 bases and J by 5 bases, with 14 bases between the two germline ends. Germline V lookup: CDR1 MNHEY, CDR2 SMNVEV (reference sequence). This CDR3 comprises 14 residues. This CDR3 reads CASSSTGKPYGYTF. The CDR3 DNA reads TGTGCCAGCAGTTCTACAGGGAAGCCATATGGCTACACCTTC.

The V call is TRBV27, the J call TRBJ2-7; D is perhaps TRBD1 (5 bases). V was shortened by 5 bases and J by 5 bases, with 19 bases between the two germline ends. The germline V gene encodes CDR1 MNHEY and CDR2 SMNVEV (reference sequence). This CDR3 has 15 amino acids. The CDR3 DNA reads as TGTGCCAGCAGTGCTCGAGACAGAATAAAAGACGAGCAGTACTTC. Protein sequence: CASSARDRIKDEQYF.

This sequence joins TRBV4-1 and TRBJ2-7; the D gene could be TRBD1 or TRBD2 (5 bases each). The V gene lost 2 bases and the J gene lost 3 bases, with 8 bases spanning the gap. In germline, CDR1 is MGHRA, CDR2 YSYEKL. This CDR3 has 13 residues. CDR3 amino acids: CASSQLGDYEQYF. The CDR3 DNA sequence: TGCGCCAGCAGCCAATTGGGGGACTACGAGCAGTACTTC.

There are a few counts of this clone. The chain couples TRBV18 to TRBJ2-1; no reliable D call. V lost 2 bases to trimming and J lost 6 bases, with 14 bases between them. Germline V gene data show CDR1 as KGHSH and CDR2 as LQKENI. This CDR3 has 15 residues. The CDR3 is CASSPEYFAINEQFF. CDR3 sequence (DNA): TGTGCCAGCTCACCAGAATATTTCGCAATCAATGAGCAGTTCTTC. Full variable domain (rest looked up from reference TRBV18 and TRBJ2-1): NAGVMQNPRHLVRRRGQEARLRCSPMKGHSHVYWYRQLPEEGLKFMVYLQKENIIDESGMPKERFSAEFPKEGPSILRIQQVVRGDSAAYFCASSPEYFAINEQFFGPGTRLTVL.

The chain joins TRBV7-2 to TRBJ2-6; D gene uncertain. Germline CDR1 is SGHTA and CDR2 is FQGNSA. V dropped 8 bases and J dropped 0 bases, with 11 bases sitting between them. CDR3 length: 15 amino acids. DNA of the CDR3: TGTGCCAGCGACCACGGCTACTCTGGGGCCAACGTCCTGACTTTC. It specifies CASDHGYSGANVLTF. Drawing the rest from reference TRBV7-2 and TRBJ2-6, the complete variable domain is GAGVSQSPSNKVTEKGKDVELRCDPISGHTALYWYRQSLGQGLEFLIYFQGNSAPDKSGLPSDRFSAERTGGSVSTLTIQRTQQEDSAVYLCASDHGYSGANVLTFGAGSRLTVL.

This chain uses TRBV16 with TRBJ2-1; D may be TRBD1 (5 bases). Germline CDR1 reads KGHSY; CDR2 reads FQNENV. Trimming removed 4 bases from V and 5 bases from J, with 12 bases in between. CDR3 length equals 14 residues. The CDR3 coding sequence is TGTGCCAGCAGCCCCATCGAAGGGGACAATGAGCAGTTCTTC. Protein sequence: CASSPIEGDNEQFF.

The rearrangement links TRBV6-5 to TRBJ2-5; TRBD1 is a possible D gene (6 bases). The J call may be mistaken, given a closer DNA end match to TRBJ2-7. Germline V gene data show CDR1 as MNHEY and CDR2 as SVGAGI. The CDR3 is 15 amino acids. The CDR3 DNA sequence: TGTGCCAGCAGTCATCGACAGGCCAACTCCTACGAGCAGTACTTC. Translation gives CASSHRQANSYEQYF.

J is TRBJ1-1 and V is TRBV4-1; no definite D call. CDR3 size: 15 residues. Trimming pared 0 bases from V and 1 base from J, leaving 9 bases between. Germline lookup yields CDR1 MGHRA and CDR2 YSYEKL. The CDR3 spells CASSQDSPANTEAFF. The CDR3 region has the DNA TGCGCCAGCAGCCAAGACAGCCCGGCGAACACTGAAGCTTTCTTT.

This clone was detected only a few times. In DNA form, the CDR3 reads TGTGCCAGCAGCTTATTTACGACAGCACTATCATCGACGTATTTT. Amino acid sequence: CASSLFTTALSSTYF. The chain carries TRBV7-6 and TRBJ2-3; D may be TRBD1 (5 bases). The germline V and J ends were trimmed by 2 bases and 14 bases, with 23 bases remaining between them. This CDR3 has 15 amino acids. The germline gives CDR1 SGHVS, CDR2 FNYEAQ. The full variable domain, its missing parts supplied by reference TRBV7-6 and TRBJ2-3, is GAGVSQSPRYKVTKRGQDVALRCDPISGHVSLYWYRQALGQGPEFLTYFNYEAQQDKSGLPNDRFSAERPEGSISTLTIQRTEQRDSAMYRCASSLFTTALSSTYFGPGTRLTVL.

J is TRBJ2-5 and V is TRBV7-6, with D uncertain. The CDR3 consists of 12 residues. V was cut by 0 bases and J by 4 bases, with 3 bases left in between. Germline V CDR1 and CDR2: SGHVS, FNYEAQ. The CDR3 bases are TGTGCCAGCAGCTTAGCCCTAGAGACCCAGTACTTC. As protein: CASSLALETQYF.

This chain uses TRBV27 with TRBJ2-7; no clear D gene. V lost 6 bases and J 1 base, leaving 10 bases between the germline ends. In germline, CDR1 is MNHEY, CDR2 SMNVEV (reference sequence). The CDR3 totals 13 residues. The CDR3 DNA reads as TGTGCCAGCAGCGGGCAGACATCCTACGAGCAGTACTTC. As protein: CASSGQTSYEQYF.

The chain carries TRBV10-3 and TRBJ1-4, with a weak D call TRBD1 (5 bases). Looked up from germline, CDR1 is ENHRY and CDR2 is SYGVKD. Trimming left V 0 bases short and J 4 bases short, with 15 bases between. The CDR3 is 17 residues long. The CDR3 DNA reads TGTGCCATCAGTGAGTCAACCGCGGGGGTCCTTAATGAAAAACTGTTTTTT. Protein: CAISESTAGVLNEKLFF.

The chain employs TRBV7-9 and TRBJ2-3, with TRBD1 identical over 8 bases. Trimming took 4 bases from V and 1 from J; bases not matched to a gene: 4. CDR1 and CDR2 from the germline V gene are SEHNR and FQNEAQ (reference sequence). This CDR3 contains 15 residues. CDR3 in DNA: TGTGCCAGCAGCTCAGGGGGCGCAGGCACAGATACGCAGTATTTT. It encodes CASSSGGAGTDTQYF.

V is TRBV6-5 and J is TRBJ2-7; 7 nucleotides match TRBD1. V was clipped by 6 bases and J by 0 bases; unmatched bases: 8. The germline V gene encodes CDR1 MNHEY and CDR2 SVGAGI. The CDR3 has 15 amino acids. The CDR3 is CASSPRDRSSYEQYF. The CDR3 DNA reads TGTGCCAGCAGCCCCCGGGACAGATCCTCCTACGAGCAGTACTTC.

The rearrangement joins TRBV5-4 to TRBJ2-7, with 10 bases identical to TRBD2. Germline lookup yields CDR1 SGHNT and CDR2 YYREEE (reference sequence). V lost 5 bases to trimming and J lost 2 bases; unmatched junction nucleotides: 4. The CDR3 covers 14 residues. The CDR3, as DNA: TGTGCCAGCAGAGATGGACTAGCGGCCTACGAGCAGTACTTC. It codes for CASRDGLAAYEQYF.

This rearrangement joins TRBV5-6 to TRBJ2-7; possibly TRBD2 for D (5 bases). CDR3 length: 12 amino acids. Germline CDR1 is SGHDT and CDR2 is YYEEEE. Trimming stripped 2 bases from V and 6 bases from J, with 9 bases between. DNA for the CDR3: TGTGCCAGCAGCTTCGGGGATGGCGAGCAGTACTTC. This gives the protein CASSFGDGEQYF.

This clone turned up a few times. V usage is TRBV13 and J usage is TRBJ1-1; D is unresolved. V was clipped by 5 bases and J by 7 bases, with 14 bases between them. The germline gives CDR1 PRHDT, CDR2 FYEKMQ (reference sequence). The CDR3 sequence is 13 residues long. The DNA of the CDR3 is TGTGCCAGCAGCGTTCATCACAAATTTGAAGCTTTCTTT. It translates to CASSVHHKFEAFF.

The rearrangement uses TRBV9 and TRBJ2-5; perhaps D is TRBD1 or TRBD2 (5 bases each). The germline V gene has CDR1 SGDLS and CDR2 YYNGEE. The CDR3 spans 16 residues. V was shortened by 0 bases and J by 5 bases, with 17 bases between the two germline ends. CDR3 DNA sequence: TGTGCCAGCAGCGTAGTCGGCATCACAGAGGGGGAGACCCAGTACTTC. Translated: CASSVVGITEGETQYF. The full variable domain, completed using reference TRBV9 and TRBJ2-5, is DSGVTQTPKHLITATGQRVTLRCSPRSGDLSVYWYQQSLDQGLQFLIQYYNGEERAKGNILERFSAQQFPDLHSELNLSSLELGDSALYFCASSVVGITEGETQYFGPGTRLLVL.

V is TRBV7-6 and J is TRBJ2-4; perhaps D is TRBD1 or TRBD2 (5 bases each). V was pared by 1 base and J by 2 bases, with 9 bases between. The CDR3 totals 15 residues. The germline V gene has CDR1 SGHVS and CDR2 FNYEAQ. The CDR3 bases are TGTGCCAGCAGCTTAGAGTGGGGGTCCAAAAACATTCAGTACTTC. Amino acid sequence: CASSLEWGSKNIQYF. Using reference TRBV7-6 and TRBJ2-4 for the parts outside the CDR3, the full variable domain is GAGVSQSPRYKVTKRGQDVALRCDPISGHVSLYWYRQALGQGPEFLTYFNYEAQQDKSGLPNDRFSAERPEGSISTLTIQRTEQRDSAMYRCASSLEWGSKNIQYFGAGTRLSVL.

The chain carries TRBV15 and TRBJ2-7; the D is unclear. In germline, CDR1 is LNHNV, CDR2 YYDKDF (reference sequence). The CDR3 is 15 amino acids. The ends were cut back, 0 bases at V and 1 base at J, with 10 bases in the middle. The chain's CDR3 is CATSRDRVRSYEQYF. CDR3 DNA: TGTGCCACCAGCAGAGATAGGGTTAGGTCCTACGAGCAGTACTTC.

The CDR3 nucleotides read TGTGCCAGCACCCATAGGTCTGGGACAGGGAGCAATGAGCAGTTCTTC. Its protein is CASTHRSGTGSNEQFF. The chain combines TRBV7-9 with TRBJ2-1; 9 bases map to TRBD1. Germline CDR1 SEHNR, CDR2 FQNEAQ (reference sequence). Trimming cost V 7 bases and J 6 bases; bases outside gene matches: 13. The CDR3 runs 16 residues.

This clone appeared a single time. The chain combines TRBV7-9 with TRBJ2-7; tentatively, D is TRBD1 (5 bases). The CDR3 sequence is 13 residues long. CDR1 and CDR2 (germline): SEHNR, FQNEAQ (reference sequence). The V and J ends lost 1 base and 3 bases respectively, with 7 bases between them. The CDR3 sequence: CASSLGQNYEQYF. CDR3 in DNA: TGTGCCAGCAGCTTAGGACAGAACTACGAGCAGTACTTC.

About this clone itself: The same CDR3 also results from other DNA sequences found in this sample. The rearrangement links TRBV19 to TRBJ2-3, with TRBD2 matching 7 bases. V was pared by 3 bases and J by 0 bases, with 3 bases of the junction left unmatched. The CDR3 consists of 15 residues. The V gene's germline CDR1 is LNHDA and CDR2 SQIVND (reference sequence). The CDR3 spells CASSISGASTDTQYF. For the CDR3, the DNA is TGTGCCAGTAGTATCAGCGGGGCTAGCACAGATACGCAGTATTTT.

The rearrangement uses TRBV13 and TRBJ2-1, with 8 bases aligning to TRBD1. The CDR3 runs to 14 residues. From germline, CDR1 is PRHDT and CDR2 FYEKMQ (reference sequence). Trimming cost V 5 bases and J 6 bases; bases outside gene matches: 6. DNA for the CDR3: TGTGCCAGCAGCCGGACAGGGACGGGCAATGAGCAGTTCTTC. Translated: CASSRTGTGNEQFF.

The chain has TRBV4-2 and TRBJ1-3; D remains unclear. CDR1 and CDR2 from the germline V gene are LGHNA and YNFKEQ. The CDR3 has 16 residues. V lost 0 bases and J 1 base, leaving 10 bases between the germline ends. The CDR3 region is CASSQETASSGNTIYF. CDR3 sequence (DNA): TGTGCCAGCAGCCAAGAAACTGCCTCTTCTGGAAACACCATATATTTT.

The chain joins TRBV29-1 to TRBJ1-2; 7 bases line up with TRBD1. V gave up 4 bases and J gave up 5 bases; unmatched junction bases: 10. Germline CDR1 is SQVTM and CDR2 is ANQGSEA. The CDR3 extends over 14 amino acids. In DNA form, the CDR3 reads TGCAGCGTTGGGGACAGCGGCGGACTTTATGGCTACACCTTC. Translated: CSVGDSGGLYGYTF.

This chain joins TRBV4-1 and TRBJ1-1, with D uncertain. The CDR3 loop spans 14 amino acids. V lost 0 bases, J lost 4 bases, and 9 bases lay in between. Germline V CDR1 and CDR2: MGHRA, YSYEKL. The CDR3 is CASSQEGRATEAFF. The DNA for the CDR3 is TGCGCCAGCAGCCAAGAGGGGAGGGCCACTGAAGCTTTCTTT.

This chain's CDR3 is CASSSRGVYEQYF. CDR3 nucleotide sequence: TGTGCCAGCAGCTCGCGGGGGGTCTACGAGCAGTACTTC. The gene calls are TRBV7-8 and TRBJ2-7, with 8 bases aligning to TRBD2. CDR1 and CDR2 from the germline V gene are SGHVS and FQNEAQ. V lost 4 bases, J lost 3 bases, and 2 bases stayed unmatched. This CDR3 has 13 residues. Complete variable domain (other parts from reference TRBV7-8 and TRBJ2-7): GAGVSQSPRYKVAKRGQDVALRCDPISGHVSLFWYQQALGQGPEFLTYFQNEAQLDKSGLPSDRFFAERPEGSVSTLKIQRTQQEDSAVYLCASSSRGVYEQYFGPGTRLTVT.

This clone was seen a handful of times. The chain recombines TRBV6-5 with TRBJ1-3; the D is unclear. Germline loops: CDR1 MNHEY, CDR2 SVGAGI. The CDR3 covers 14 residues. Trimming stripped 0 bases from V and 1 base from J, with 4 bases between. The DNA of the CDR3 is TGTGCCAGCAGTTACTCAGGGTCTGGAAACACCATATATTTT. Translated, it gives CASSYSGSGNTIYF.